Presented here are 29 T cell receptor beta chains from one specimen sequenced in a study of T cell responses to AZD1222 COVID-19 vaccine (dated by TCRdb to 2020 to 2022). The time point label of this sample denotes: baseline before first vaccination. The treatment or condition label on this specimen signifies: meningococcal conjugate vaccine given as trial control. Receptor libraries were prepared by the immunoSEQ multiplex PCR assay. TCRdb took over this immuneACCESS table, retaining in-frame rearrangements with V and J assigned. Such tables are incomplete; in checked studies, under half of the missing clones stem from an unresolved V gene, and the remainder is unexplained. The sample profile shows 150,000 to 170,000 clones; 80% to 90% of them were found once. The top ten clones comprise more than 5.5% of the sample. Source: peripheral blood, taken on day 0 of MenACWY control vaccination. The origin of the receptors is an adult in good health.

The chain recombines TRBV27 with TRBJ2-4, with TRBD1 matching 8 bases. CDR1 MNHEY and CDR2 SMNVEV come from the germline V gene (reference sequence). The CDR3 has 14 amino acids. J lost 7 bases, V lost 3 bases, and 5 bases had no gene match. CDR3 residues: CASSLQGASNIQYF. The CDR3 DNA sequence: TGTGCCAGCAGTTTGCAGGGGGCTTCGAACATTCAGTACTTC.

This clone was seen more than once but under ten times. The chain employs TRBV2 and TRBJ1-1; D call uncertain. Germline lookup yields CDR1 SNHLY and CDR2 FYNNEI. The length of the CDR3 is 15 residues. V gave up 2 bases and J gave up 4 bases, with 14 bases separating them. CDR3 DNA: TGTGCCAGCAGTGAACTATTAGTCGGTGGCACTGAAGCTTTCTTT. Its translation: CASSELLVGGTEAFF.

This sequence joins TRBV21-1 and TRBJ1-2; no check of the table's D call, TRBD1, against the DNA was made. TRBV21-1 is a known pseudogene. The CDR3 consists of 16 residues. CDR3 in DNA: TGTGCCAGCAGCAAAGCACAACAGGGGGGAGGCTATGGCTACACCTTC. Protein product: CASSKAQQGGGYGYTF.

The chain uses TRBV29-1 and TRBJ1-1, with a weak D call TRBD1 (5 bases). Germline loops: CDR1 SQVTM, CDR2 ANQGSEA. The CDR3 consists of 14 residues. V gave up 6 bases and J gave up 5 bases, with 19 bases separating them. The CDR3 DNA reads TGCAGCGTCGTTGAGGGAAGTAAGGGGACTGAAGCTTTCTTT. Translating gives CSVVEGSKGTEAFF.

V usage is TRBV2 and J usage is TRBJ1-2; no clear D. V was trimmed by 2 bases and J by 4 bases, leaving 14 bases between them. The CDR3 length is 15 residues. Germline V gene sequence: CDR1 SNHLY, CDR2 FYNNEI. CDR3 amino acids: CASSETREASYGYTF. CDR3 sequence (DNA): TGTGCCAGCAGTGAAACCCGGGAGGCGTCCTATGGCTACACCTTC.

This sequence joins TRBV18 and TRBJ1-5; D is ambiguous. V was clipped by 2 bases and J by 1 base, with 6 bases between them. Germline V CDR1 and CDR2: KGHSH, LQKENI. This CDR3 has 14 residues. This chain's CDR3 is CASSPRLSNQPQHF. Written as DNA, the CDR3 is TGTGCCAGCTCACCAAGACTGAGCAATCAGCCCCAGCATTTT.

V is TRBV6-4 and J is TRBJ2-7, with 12 bases identical to TRBD1. CDR1 is MRHNA, CDR2 SNTAGT, per germline. This CDR3 region has 18 residues. Trimming took 2 bases from V and 5 from J; bases not matched to a gene: 13. The CDR3 DNA is TGTGCCAGCAGTGACCCGGGACAGGGGGCCTGGGGTTTGGACGAGCAGTACGTC. Encoded protein: CASSDPGQGAWGLDEQYV.

The rearrangement uses TRBV29-1 and TRBJ1-3; no definite D call. Trimming removed 8 bases at V and 3 bases at J, with 11 bases between. Germline V gives CDR1 SQVTM, CDR2 ANQGSEA. The CDR3 extends over 12 amino acids. The CDR3 DNA reads as TGCAGCATCTGTGAGGTTGGAAACACCATATATTTT. Protein product: CSICEVGNTIYF.

The chain uses TRBV10-3 and TRBJ2-3; TRBD2 might be the D (6 bases). Trimming pared 0 bases from V and 4 bases from J, leaving 14 bases between. Germline CDR1 reads ENHRY; CDR2 reads SYGVKD. The length of the CDR3 is 16 residues. The CDR3 sequence: CAISESMVGEADTQYF. The CDR3 nucleotides read TGTGCCATCAGTGAGTCGATGGTCGGGGAGGCAGATACGCAGTATTTT.

V and J are TRBV28 and TRBJ2-3; unclear D gene. With 4 bases removed from V and 5 bases from J, the gap between germline ends came to 4 bases. This CDR3 comprises 11 residues. CDR1 is MDHEN, CDR2 SYDVKM, per germline. CDR3 sequence (DNA): TGTGCCAGCAGTTCCCGAGATACGCAGTATTTT. This translates into CASSSRDTQYF.

The genes are TRBV11-3 and TRBJ2-3, with 8 bases fitting TRBD2. Germline lookup yields CDR1 SGHNT and CDR2 YENEEA. Trimming at V came to 5 bases and at J to 0 bases, leaving 4 bases not matched to a gene. The CDR3 contains 15 residues. The CDR3 loop reads CASSELAVSTDTQYF. The CDR3 DNA is TGTGCCAGCAGCGAACTAGCGGTTAGCACAGATACGCAGTATTTT.

CDR3 nucleotide sequence: TGCGCCAGCAGCTCCCGGGACACTAACACCGGGGAGCTGTTTTTT. Translated, it gives CASSSRDTNTGELFF. This chain connects TRBV5-1 to TRBJ2-2, with a tentative D call TRBD1 (6 bases). V was shortened by 3 bases and J by 2 bases, with 11 bases between the two germline ends. The CDR3 spans 15 residues. The germline gives CDR1 SGHRS, CDR2 YFSETQ. The full variable domain, rest sourced from reference TRBV5-1 and TRBJ2-2, is KAGVTQTPRYLIKTRGQQVTLSCSPISGHRSVSWYQQTPGQGLQFLFEYFSETQRNKGNFPGRFSGRQFSNSRSEMNVSTLELGDSALYLCASSSRDTNTGELFFGEGSRLTVL.

The gene calls are TRBV6-2 or TRBV6-3 and TRBJ1-1, with unresolved D. Germline V gene lookup returns CDR1 MNHEY and CDR2 SVGEGT. The CDR3 runs to 15 residues. The V gene lost 3 bases and the J gene lost 0 bases, with 11 bases spanning the gap. The CDR3: CASSYVVGMNTEAFF. CDR3 coding DNA: TGTGCCAGCAGTTATGTCGTGGGGATGAACACTGAAGCTTTCTTT.

The gene calls are TRBV6-4 and TRBJ1-2, with D uncertain. The CDR3 runs 10 residues. Germline V gives CDR1 MRHNA, CDR2 SNTAGT. Trimming left V 3 bases short and J 7 bases short, with 3 bases between. The CDR3 DNA sequence: TGTGCCAGCAGTGAATTTGGCTACACCTTC. Protein product: CASSEFGYTF.

The chain combines TRBV7-2 with TRBJ1-4; 10 nucleotides match TRBD1. The CDR3 covers 18 residues. After removal of 4 bases from V and 10 bases from J, the junction contained 18 bases not matched to a gene. In germline, CDR1 is SGHTA, CDR2 FQGNSA. The CDR3 loop reads CASSSTGQGIFRERKLFF. In DNA, the CDR3 is TGTGCCAGCAGCTCAACGGGACAGGGGATCTTCAGAGAGAGAAAACTGTTTTTT.

The gene calls are TRBV5-6 and TRBJ1-2; the D is unclear. Germline CDR1 and CDR2: SGHDT and YYEEEE. The V end was cut by 4 bases, the J end by 3 bases, with 16 bases between. The CDR3 has 15 amino acids. DNA of the CDR3: TGTGCCAGCAGCCCTTACATAGGAGGGCACTATGGCTACACCTTC. This sequence encodes CASSPYIGGHYGYTF. The whole variable domain, filled in from reference TRBV5-6 and TRBJ1-2, reads DAGVTQSPTHLIKTRGQQVTLRCSPKSGHDTVSWYQQALGQGPQFIFQYYEEEERQRGNFPDRFSGHQFPNYSSELNVNALLLGDSALYLCASSPYIGGHYGYTFGSGTRLTVV.

This chain uses TRBV7-8 with TRBJ2-7; D is perhaps TRBD2 (6 bases). CDR1 is SGHVS and CDR2 is FQNEAQ in the germline V gene. The CDR3 has 13 amino acids. V was clipped by 5 bases and J by 0 bases, with 8 bases between them. The CDR3 is CASSRESSYEQYV. The CDR3 coding sequence is TGTGCCAGCAGCCGGGAGAGCTCCTACGAGCAGTACGTC.

The chain uses TRBV19 and TRBJ2-5; 10 nucleotides align to TRBD2. The germline CDR1 and CDR2 sequences are LNHDA and SQIVND (reference sequence). This CDR3 region has 16 residues. V shed 2 bases, J shed 1 base, and the junction held 4 bases outside the gene matches. The CDR3, as DNA: TGTGCCAGTAGTATATCGCCTAGCGGGGGCCAAGAGACCCAGTACTTC. This codes for CASSISPSGGQETQYF. Variable domain in full (rest from reference TRBV19 and TRBJ2-5): DGGITQSPKYLFRKEGQNVTLSCEQNLNHDAMYWYRQDPGQGLRLIYYSQIVNDFQKGDIAEGYSVSREKKESFPLTVTSAQKNPTAFYLCASSISPSGGQETQYFGPGTRLLVL.

In DNA form, the CDR3 reads TGTGCCAGCAGCTTAAGGAGCTCCTATAATTCACCCCTCCACTTT. Amino acids: CASSLRSSYNSPLHF. The chain is built from TRBV5-4 and TRBJ1-6, with D unresolved. Trimming removed 2 bases at V and 0 bases at J, with 6 bases between. Germline V gene sequence: CDR1 SGHNT, CDR2 YYREEE (reference sequence). The CDR3 covers 15 residues.

V usage is TRBV6-5 and J usage is TRBJ1-5; D gene unclear. Germline V gene sequence: CDR1 MNHEY, CDR2 SVGAGI. The CDR3 spans 14 residues. Trimming took off 6 bases at V and 2 bases at J, with 11 bases between the two ends. The DNA of the CDR3 is TGTGCCAGCAGGAACCCGGCAGGCAATCAGCCCCAGCATTTT. Its translation is CASRNPAGNQPQHF.

This chain uses TRBV5-1 with TRBJ2-7; unclear D gene. V gave up 3 bases and J gave up 1 base, with 11 bases separating them. The length of the CDR3 is 14 residues. Germline V CDR1 and CDR2: SGHRS, YFSETQ. The CDR3 here is CASSSLGGSYEQYV. In nucleotides, the CDR3 is TGCGCCAGCAGCTCCCTGGGCGGTTCCTACGAGCAGTACGTC.

The chain uses TRBV6-1 and TRBJ2-5; no firm D call. V was clipped by 1 base and J by 6 bases, with 12 bases between them. The CDR3 has 14 residues. Germline V CDR1 and CDR2: MNHNS, SASEGT. CDR3 coding DNA: TGTGCCAGCAGTGAAGTACCCGTAACTAAGACCCAGTACTTC. Amino acid sequence: CASSEVPVTKTQYF.

The count of this clone is one. The CDR3 spells CASSHRDRVDPLHF. For the CDR3, the DNA is TGTGCCAGCAGCCACCGGGACAGAGTGGATCCCCTCCACTTT. The chain uses TRBV3-1 (or the pseudogene TRBV3-2) and TRBJ1-6; 7 bases are a match to TRBD1. Germline values: CDR1 LGHDT, CDR2 YNNKEL (reference sequence). Germline trimming cut 3 bases from V and 13 bases from J; bases unmatched to any gene: 9. The CDR3 consists of 14 residues.

This clone was picked up a small number of times. The gene calls are TRBV4-3 and TRBJ2-1; TRBD2 is a possible D gene (5 bases). V was clipped by 4 bases and J by 9 bases, with 13 bases between them. CDR3 length equals 13 residues. Germline V gene sequence: CDR1 LGHNA, CDR2 YSLEER. The chain's CDR3 is CASSLKRVGEQFF. The CDR3 coding sequence is TGCGCCAGCAGCCTAAAGAGGGTAGGTGAGCAGTTCTTC.

This clone occurred once. This chain joins TRBV5-4 and TRBJ2-7; TRBD1 aligns across 10 bases. There are 14 residues in the CDR3. With V trimmed by 3 bases and J by 7 bases, 7 bases remained unmatched. The germline V gene encodes CDR1 SGHNT and CDR2 YYREEE (reference sequence). CDR3 loop: CASSWDRGAEEQYF. In DNA form, the CDR3 reads TGTGCCAGCAGCTGGGACAGGGGAGCGGAGGAGCAGTACTTC.

J is TRBJ2-3 and V is TRBV13; maybe TRBD1 (6 bases). V lost 3 bases and J lost 2, with 18 bases in between. The CDR3 is 17 amino acids. The V gene's germline CDR1 is PRHDT and CDR2 FYEKMQ (reference sequence). The CDR3 DNA reads TGTGCCAGCAGCTTTCAGGGCCCTTGGGGGCCCACAGATACGCAGTATTTT. It encodes CASSFQGPWGPTDTQYF.

The chain couples TRBV5-1 to TRBJ1-1, with D possibly matching TRBD1 (5 bases). The germline V gene has CDR1 SGHRS and CDR2 YFSETQ. The CDR3 is made up of 14 amino acids. Trimming stripped 5 bases from V and 3 bases from J, with 14 bases between. The CDR3 sequence: CASSSYRGDTEAFF. The CDR3 nucleotides are TGCGCCAGCAGTTCATACCGGGGGGACACTGAAGCTTTCTTT.

The chain uses TRBV27 and TRBJ2-7; D is unresolved. CDR3 length: 13 amino acids. Germline assignment: CDR1 MNHEY and CDR2 SMNVEV (reference sequence). The germline V and J ends were trimmed by 3 bases and 4 bases, with 10 bases remaining between them. The CDR3 is CASSFAGPYEQYF. The CDR3 nucleotides read TGTGCCAGCAGTTTTGCCGGCCCATACGAGCAGTACTTC.

The V gene is TRBV9, the J gene TRBJ2-2; a weak D match, TRBD1 (5 bases). In germline, CDR1 is SGDLS, CDR2 YYNGEE. CDR3 size: 13 residues. Trimming stripped 5 bases from V and 6 bases from J, with 11 bases between. In DNA, the CDR3 is TGTGCCAGCAGACCCATGGGGCCCGGGGAGCTGTTTTTT. Encoded protein: CASRPMGPGELFF. The variable domain in full, with the rest retrieved from reference TRBV9 and TRBJ2-2, is DSGVTQTPKHLITATGQRVTLRCSPRSGDLSVYWYQQSLDQGLQFLIQYYNGEERAKGNILERFSAQQFPDLHSELNLSSLELGDSALYFCASRPMGPGELFFGEGSRLTVL.